Below, 6 T cell receptor beta chains from the same sample are listed, as sequenced in a study of blood T cell repertoires in COVID-19. TCRdb keeps only in-frame clones here, not all; method: immunoSEQ multiplex PCR. The sample lists some 94,000 clones, about 70% occurring once. Sequenced sample: peripheral blood. These receptors were collected from a woman aged 60-75 years in a cohort sampled during active or convalescent COVID-19.

The chain couples TRBV7-2 to TRBJ2-2; D perhaps matches TRBD2 (5 bases). The CDR3 spans 13 residues. Germline assignment: CDR1 SGHTA and CDR2 FQGNSA. V was shortened by 4 bases and J by 5 bases, with 8 bases between the two germline ends. The CDR3 bases are TGTGCCAGCAGCTCACGGAGGACCGGGGAGCTGTTTTTT. It specifies CASSSRRTGELFF. Full variable domain (outside the CDR3, taken from reference TRBV7-2 and TRBJ2-2): GAGVSQSPSNKVTEKGKDVELRCDPISGHTALYWYRQSLGQGLEFLIYFQGNSAPDKSGLPSDRFSAERTGGSVSTLTIQRTQQEDSAVYLCASSSRRTGELFFGEGSRLTVL.

This chain uses TRBV4-1 with TRBJ2-3; the D gene is possibly TRBD2 (6 bases). The germline gives CDR1 MGHRA, CDR2 YSYEKL. There are 18 residues in the CDR3. Trimming removed 1 base at V and 5 bases at J, with 22 bases between. In nucleotides, the CDR3 is TGCGCCAGCAGCCAAGGCAGCCGGTGGGACTTAGCCGGAGATACGCAGTATTTT. This sequence encodes CASSQGSRWDLAGDTQYF.

The chain carries TRBV6-5 and TRBJ2-7; TRBD1 matches 9 bases. Germline V CDR1 and CDR2: MNHEY, SVGAGI. The CDR3 is 13 residues long. J gave up 6 bases and V 10 bases, and 10 bases lay outside the gene matches. The CDR3 DNA sequence: TGTGCCACCATGTTCGGACAGGGGCGCGAGCAGTACTTC. Its protein product is CATMFGQGREQYF.

The rearrangement joins TRBV7-9 to TRBJ2-3, with TRBD2 matching 14 bases. Germline CDR1 SEHNR, CDR2 FQNEAQ (reference sequence). The CDR3 covers 15 residues. Trimming removed 10 bases from V and 2 bases from J; junction bases left unmatched: 5. The CDR3 reads CATQTSGGATDTQYF. The CDR3 nucleotides are TGTGCCACCCAGACTAGCGGGGGGGCCACAGATACGCAGTATTTT.

The table lists this clone with a few counts. This chain links TRBV27 with TRBJ2-5; the match to TRBD1 covers 9 bases. The CDR3 is 14 residues long. Germline CDR1 reads MNHEY; CDR2 reads SMNVEV (reference sequence). V lost 2 bases and J lost 6; bases outside the gene matches: 4. The CDR3 loop is CASSLQGQGQTQYF. CDR3 sequence (DNA): TGTGCCAGCAGTTTACAAGGACAGGGGCAGACCCAGTACTTC.

The chain links TRBV9 to TRBJ2-3; D remains ambiguous. From germline, CDR1 is SGDLS and CDR2 YYNGEE. V was shortened by 0 bases and J by 5 bases, with 7 bases between the two germline ends. The CDR3 is made up of 13 amino acids. CDR3 amino acids: CASSVATVDTQYF. In DNA form, the CDR3 reads TGTGCCAGCAGCGTAGCTACTGTAGATACGCAGTATTTT.